In this sample, the clone carrying this T cell receptor beta chain turned up many times. Its antigen is undetermined. The data originate from a study of breast tumors, draining lymph nodes, adjacent tissues. Overall study findings and caveats: Most tumor T cells seemingly derive from lymph node, then expand in tumor. Tumor repertoires ranked between lymph nodes and nontumor tissue in diversity, with V and J gene preferences. Tumor T cell lymph node origin was a supported hypothesis, not proven. Luminal-like breast cancer showed significantly greater tumor-nontumor repertoire similarity than basal-like breast cancer did.

The lymph nodes were axillary draining lymph nodes from breast cancer patients. TCRdb ran MiXCR on the multiplex PCR reads and lists one entry per CDR3 protein. The sample consists of some 250,000 distinct CDR3 sequences, under 35% of them appearing once. V was cut by 3 bases and J by 9 bases, with 12 bases left in between. This CDR3 region has 13 residues. This rearrangement joins TRBV12-3 or TRBV12-4 to TRBJ2-1, with unresolved D. Sequencing used axillary lymph node tissue. The sequence came from a female donor with breast cancer. Some clones in this sample may be carry-over from other donors' samples. The CDR3 is CASSLASVGEQFF. In DNA form, the CDR3 reads TGTGCCAGCAGTTTGGCGAGCGTCGGTGAGCAGTTCTTC.